This T cell receptor beta chain was obtained from a study of blood T cell repertoires in COVID-19. Study-level information: Spain, Italy and the United States supplied samples that represented acute and convalescent COVID-19. PBMCs, B-cell-depleted T cells, or T cells were the source of the cDNA or gDNA that made up the material.

V lost 4 bases and J lost 5, with 24 bases in between. Germline V gene sequence: CDR1 LGHDT, CDR2 YNNKEL (reference sequence). This CDR3 contains 18 residues. As originally analysed: Using reference gene primer amplification, nucleated cell counts were estimated. The repertoire was sequenced with immunoSEQ multiplex PCR; TCRdb's copy has only in-frame clones and lacks some. Clonal size and the V and J genes are those of that table, whereas D and trimming came from the DNA. The sample yields around 170,000 clones, around 80% seen once. Sequencing was carried out using peripheral blood. The chain combines TRBV3-1 (or the pseudogene TRBV3-2) with TRBJ1-5, with D possibly TRBD1 on 5 matching bases. The clonotype was recovered from a man between 25 and 39 years old with active or convalescent COVID-19. CDR3 in DNA: TGTGCCAGCAGCCCCAAGCGGGGCCCGGGATCCTCTTATCAGCCCCAGCATTTT. It yields the protein CASSPKRGPGSSYQPQHF.